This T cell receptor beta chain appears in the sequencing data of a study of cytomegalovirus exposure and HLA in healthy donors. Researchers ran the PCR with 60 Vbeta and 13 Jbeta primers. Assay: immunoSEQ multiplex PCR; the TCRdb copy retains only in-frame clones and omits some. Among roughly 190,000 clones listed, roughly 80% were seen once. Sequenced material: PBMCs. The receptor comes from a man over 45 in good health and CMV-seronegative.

CDR3 amino acids: CASSREDTQYF. The CDR3 coding sequence is TGTGCCAGCAGCCGGGAGGATACGCAGTATTTT. The V and J genes are TRBV21-1 and TRBJ2-3; the D call in the table, TRBD2, was not verified against the DNA. TRBV21-1 is listed as a pseudogene. The CDR3 is 11 amino acids.